Below, 3 T cell receptor beta chains from the same sample are listed, as sequenced in a study of blood T cell repertoires in COVID-19. Here immunoSEQ multiplex PCR was the method, and the copy in TCRdb shows in-frame clones only, minus some. This table has 320,000 or so clones, roughly 89% appearing once. The sample comprised PBMCs or T cells enriched from blood (not recorded which). All receptors come from a man in his sixties who had recovered from COVID-19.

The chain is built from TRBV6-5 and TRBJ1-1; possible D gene TRBD1, 5 bases. The CDR3 spans 14 residues. Germline CDR1 is MNHEY and CDR2 is SVGAGI. Trimming removed 3 bases from V and 7 bases from J, with 15 bases in between. The CDR3 loop is CASSYEWQGGEAFF. The CDR3 nucleotides are TGTGCCAGCAGTTATGAGTGGCAGGGTGGTGAAGCTTTCTTT.

The chain links TRBV3-1 (or the pseudogene TRBV3-2) to TRBJ2-1; 12 bases line up with TRBD2. The CDR3 has 18 amino acids. From germline, CDR1 is LGHDT and CDR2 YNNKEL (reference sequence). V lost 5 bases and J lost 8; bases outside the gene matches: 16. For the CDR3, the DNA is TGTGCCAGCAGCTCTTACCCCGGACTAGCGGGATATACGGATGAGCAGTTCTTC. This translates into CASSSYPGLAGYTDEQFF.

The chain carries TRBV30 and TRBJ1-2; 8 nucleotides match TRBD1. V was clipped by 3 bases and J by 8 bases; unmatched bases: 8. The CDR3 contains 13 residues. Germline assignment: CDR1 GTSNPN and CDR2 SVGIG (reference sequence). The CDR3: CAWRGQGARGYTF. The CDR3 nucleotides read TGTGCCTGGAGGGGTCAGGGGGCGCGGGGCTACACCTTC.